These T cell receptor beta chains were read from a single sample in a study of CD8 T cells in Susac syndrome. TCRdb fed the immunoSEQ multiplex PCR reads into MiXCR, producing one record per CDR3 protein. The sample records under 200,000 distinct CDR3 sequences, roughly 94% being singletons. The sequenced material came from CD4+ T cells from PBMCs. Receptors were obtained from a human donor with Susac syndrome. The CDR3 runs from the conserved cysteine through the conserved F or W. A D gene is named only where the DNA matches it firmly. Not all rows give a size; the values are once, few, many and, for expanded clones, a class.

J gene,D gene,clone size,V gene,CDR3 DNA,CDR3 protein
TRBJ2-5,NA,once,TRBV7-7,TGTGCCAGCAGCCCCCTATCGGGGGGCGTGGAGACCCAGTACTTC,CASSPLSGGVETQYF
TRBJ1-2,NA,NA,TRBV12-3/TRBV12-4,TGTGCCAGCAGTTTAATAGGCAGGGGCTATGGCTACACCTTC,CASSLIGRGYGYTF
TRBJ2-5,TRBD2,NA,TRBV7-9,TGTGCCAGCACCTCATGGGGGGGTGCGGAGACCCAGTACTTC,CASTSWGGAETQYF
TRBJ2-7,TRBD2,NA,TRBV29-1,TGCAGCGTTCTGGGGGGGGGCTACGAGCAGTACTTC,CSVLGGGYEQYF
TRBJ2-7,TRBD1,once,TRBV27,TGTGCCAGCAGCTACAGGGGGCTTGTGTACGAGCAGTACTTC,CASSYRGLVYEQYF
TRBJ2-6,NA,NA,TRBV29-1,TGCAGCGTTGAATCGATCTCTGGGGCCAACGTCCTGACTTTC,CSVESISGANVLTF
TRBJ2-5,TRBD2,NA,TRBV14,TGTGCCAGCAGCCAAGGATTGGCAGCGGGGGATTACAAAGAGACCCAGTACTTC,CASSQGLAAGDYKETQYF
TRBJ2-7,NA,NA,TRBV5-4,TGTGCCAGCAGCTTGTGGAGCGCTAGGGAGCAGTACTTC,CASSLWSAREQYF
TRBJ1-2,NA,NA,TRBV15,TGTGCCACCAGCAGAGCGGTGACCGACGGGATGAACTATGGCTACACCTTC,CATSRAVTDGMNYGYTF
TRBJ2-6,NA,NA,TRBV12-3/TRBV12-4,TGTGCCGCGTCCAGGGCCAACGTCCTGACTTTC,CAASRANVLTF
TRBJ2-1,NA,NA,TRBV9,TGTGCCAGCAGCGCCGCCTCCGGGCCCTGGGATGAGCAGTTCTTC,CASSAASGPWDEQFF
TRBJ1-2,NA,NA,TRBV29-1,TGCAGCGTTGAGCAGGAGATCGACTATGGCTACACCTTC,CSVEQEIDYGYTF
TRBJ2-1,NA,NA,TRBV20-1,TGCAGTGCTACTTATTCTAGTAGGGATGAGCAGTTCTTC,CSATYSSRDEQFF
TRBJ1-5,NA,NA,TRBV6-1,TGTGCCAGCAGGTTGGGGGTCAATCAGCCCCAGCATTTT,CASRLGVNQPQHF
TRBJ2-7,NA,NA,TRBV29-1,TGCAGCGTTGAAAAAGGCAGGGGAAGCTCCTACGAGCAGTACTTC,CSVEKGRGSSYEQYF
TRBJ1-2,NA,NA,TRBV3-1,TGTGCCAGCAACCAACAGGGTTGGTATGGCTACACCTTC,CASNQQGWYGYTF
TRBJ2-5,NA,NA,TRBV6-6,TGTGCCAGCAGTTACGTAACCGCCGTGGAGACCCAGTACTTC,CASSYVTAVETQYF
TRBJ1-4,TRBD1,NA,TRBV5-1,TGCGCCAGCAGCGTGGGGACAGGGTATGAAAAACTGTTTTTT,CASSVGTGYEKLFF
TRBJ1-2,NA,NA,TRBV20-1,TGCAGTGCGCGCCTGGATGGGGGCTACACCTTC,CSARLDGGYTF
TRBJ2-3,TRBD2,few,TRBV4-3,TGCGCCAGCAGCCTCGCCCCTGGCGGGGGGGGCACAGATACGCAGTATTTT,CASSLAPGGGGTDTQYF
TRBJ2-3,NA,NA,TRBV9,TGTGCCAGCAGCGTAGGTCTAGCAACAGATACGCAGTATTTT,CASSVGLATDTQYF
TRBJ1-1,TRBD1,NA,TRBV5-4,TGTGCCAGCAGCCCAGGGGGTCAAAACACTGAAGCTTTCTTT,CASSPGGQNTEAFF
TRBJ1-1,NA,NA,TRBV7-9,TGTGCCAGCAGCCCTACAGTCCCCGCGGGCGCTTTCTTT,CASSPTVPAGAFF
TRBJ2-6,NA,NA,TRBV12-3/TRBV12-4,TGTGCCATCGCTAGGGCCAACGTCCTGACTTTC,CAIARANVLTF
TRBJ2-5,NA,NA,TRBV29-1,TGCAGCGTTGAACAGGGGAAAATGGAGACCCAGTACTTC,CSVEQGKMETQYF
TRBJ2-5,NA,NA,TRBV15,TGTGCCACCAGCATACTCGGGACCATTGGGGGGGAGACCCAGTACTTC,CATSILGTIGGETQYF
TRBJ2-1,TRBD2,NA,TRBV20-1,TGCAGTGCTAGAGATCGGATACTAGCGAGCAATGAGCAGTTCTTC,CSARDRILASNEQFF
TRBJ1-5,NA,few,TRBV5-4,TGTGCCAGCAGTTCGGGCAGTAATCAGCCCCAGCATTTT,CASSSGSNQPQHF
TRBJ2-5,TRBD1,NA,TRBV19,TGTGCCAGTAGTGCGAGGGGGCGGGAGACCCAGTACTTC,CASSARGRETQYF
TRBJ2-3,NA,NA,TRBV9,TGTGCCAGGATACGGGATACGCAGTATTTT,CARIRDTQYF
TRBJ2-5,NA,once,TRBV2,TGTGCCAGCAGTGAAGACTCGATGACAGGTCGAGGGGAGACCCAGTACTTC,CASSEDSMTGRGETQYF
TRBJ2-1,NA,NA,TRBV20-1,TGCAGTGCTAGCACCGGGACCCGAATAGGTGAGCAGTTCTTC,CSASTGTRIGEQFF
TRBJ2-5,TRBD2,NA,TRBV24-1,TGTGCCACCAGTGATTTAGCGGGGGGTTCGGAGACCCAGTACTTC,CATSDLAGGSETQYF
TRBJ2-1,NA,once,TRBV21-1,TGTGCCAGCAGCAAAGGGACTAGCCGGGTGGGTGAGCAGTTCTTC,CASSKGTSRVGEQFF
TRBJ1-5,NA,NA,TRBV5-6,TGTGCCAGCAGCTTGGCCCTCGGATGGGGCAATCAGCCCCAGCATTTT,CASSLALGWGNQPQHF
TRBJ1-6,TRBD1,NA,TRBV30,TGTGCCTGGAGTGAGGGGGCTAATAATTCACCCCTCCACTTT,CAWSEGANNSPLHF
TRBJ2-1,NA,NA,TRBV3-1,TGTGCCAGCAGCCAGAGCTGGGGGAATGAGCAGTTCTTC,CASSQSWGNEQFF
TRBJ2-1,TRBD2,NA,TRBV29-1,TGCAGCGTTGAAGGGACTAGCGGGGACAATGAGCAGTTCTTC,CSVEGTSGDNEQFF
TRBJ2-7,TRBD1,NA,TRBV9,TGTGCCAGCAGCGTAGCCGGGACAGGGCACGAGCAGTACTTC,CASSVAGTGHEQYF
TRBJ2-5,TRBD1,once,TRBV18,TGTGCCAGCTCACCATTTTCGAGGGGGCAAATGGAGACCCAGTACTTC,CASSPFSRGQMETQYF
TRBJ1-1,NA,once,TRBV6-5,TGTGCCAGCAGGCGAGGGGAGGCTGAAGCTTTCTTT,CASRRGEAEAFF
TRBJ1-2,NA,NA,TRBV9,TGTGCCAGCAGCGCGGACCGGGGGGGCTATGGCTACACCTTC,CASSADRGGYGYTF
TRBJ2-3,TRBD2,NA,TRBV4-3,TGCGCCAGCAGCCAAGATCTCCGGGGGGGGGCAGATACGCAGTATTTT,CASSQDLRGGADTQYF
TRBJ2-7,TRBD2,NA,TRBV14,TGTGCCAGCGCCGGGACTAGCGGGGGGGCGGAGCAGTACTTC,CASAGTSGGAEQYF